The source of this T cell receptor beta chain is a study of blood T cell repertoires in COVID-19. Study-wide context: The origin of the acute and convalescent COVID-19 samples was the United States, Italy and Spain. The cDNA or gDNA used as material had been derived from T cells, B-cell-depleted T cells, or PBMCs.

Authors' processing steps: The authors estimated nucleated cell counts from reference gene primer amplification. Assay: immunoSEQ multiplex PCR; the TCRdb copy retains only in-frame clones and omits some. V, J and clone size are those of that table, while D and trimming were read from the DNA. The sample lists some 670,000 clones, 90% occurring once. Germline V gives CDR1 SGHRS, CDR2 YFSETQ. The CDR3 contains 14 residues. V lost 4 bases and J lost 2, with 12 bases in between. Sequencing was performed on peripheral blood. The clonotype was recovered from a woman aged 18-35 years with acute or convalescent COVID-19. J is TRBJ1-2 and V is TRBV5-1; TRBD1 might be the D (6 bases). DNA for the CDR3: TGCGCCAGCAGCGTGGGGGGGCCGAACTATGGCTACACCTTC. It translates to CASSVGGPNYGYTF.